The T cell receptor beta chain described here comes from a study of blood T cell repertoires in COVID-19 (dated by TCRdb to the early 2020s). For the study in its entirety: The collaborator samples originated in the United States, Italy and Spain and spanned the acute and convalescent phases of COVID-19. The prospective study material was composed of cDNA or gDNA derived from T cells, B-cell-depleted T cells, or PBMCs. Subjects who had been exposed to COVID-19, were actively infected with it, or had recovered from it provided the deeply sampled blood TCRbeta repertoires that made up the dataset. The repertoires were made available in a free public database intended to serve as a resource for research on the immune response to SARS-CoV-2. Samples came from the ongoing ImmuneRACE study (first 160 participants) plus 1,254 subjects from 6 global collaborators. The sample metadata nearly always contained a de-identified subject ID, COVID-19 status, age in years and sex. HLA class I and class II types, where available, came from metadata supplied by the sample provider rather than from assay-based typing.

This clone was detected once. Which antigen it targets is not known. Nothing much larger sits one base from this clone, and base qualities are not available. Whole blood was collected in K2EDTA tubes by collaborating institutions according to the institutions' own protocols. For TCRbeta analysis, collaborators shipped samples in one of three forms: frozen whole blood, isolated PBMCs, or DNA extracted from either of those sample types. The research as a whole found: The quantity of clinical and demographic metadata differed by source and by participant and was supplied without curation.

TCRbeta CDR3 regions were amplified from genomic DNA by means of the immunoSEQ Assay, a bias-controlled multiplex PCR. The authors' analysis ran thus. Nucleated cell counts per sample were estimated from amplification of reference gene primers within the assay. To quantify the absolute abundance of each unique TCRbeta CDR3 rearrangement, sequence reads were collapsed and filtered. For each sample, productive Simpson clonality was calculated by taking the square root of Simpson's diversity index across productive rearrangements. TCRdb carries this immuneACCESS record with in-frame sequences only. Its versions omit some clonotypes, under half of them owing to an unresolved V gene in the studies checked, with the rest unexplained. V and J calls plus clone size are reproduced from that table; the DNA served to infer D and trimming. Within this sample are approximately 160,000 clones, with about three quarters of them counted one time only. Roughly 8.6% of the sample is taken by the ten largest.

V trim: 4 bases; J trim: 2 bases; unmatched bases: 9. The CDR3 has 17 amino acids, counting the end cysteine and phenylalanine. CDR3 DNA is the only sequence kept; it has 51 bases, read in frame from the first base. Via the germline V gene, CDR1 is SGHDT and CDR2 YYEEEE. Specimen: peripheral blood. The chain couples TRBV5-6 to TRBJ2-3, with TRBD2 matching 11 junction bases. The receptor was derived from a man in his sixties with acute or convalescent COVID-19. The nucleotide sequence is given as TGTGCCAGCAGCAAAATGACTAGCGGGGTAGTCACAGATACGCAGTATTTT. It translates as CASSKMTSGVVTDTQYF.